This T cell receptor (beta chain) was identified during a study of cytomegalovirus exposure and HLA in healthy donors. Overall study findings and caveats: What a later analysis reportedly showed was that an Asian-associated ancestry cluster had fewer N-insertions than the approximately 700-donor mean. A later analysis showed that HLA-associated TCR beta chains had undergone more clonal expansion than equally common others.

CDR1 and CDR2 from the germline V gene are SGHRS and YFSETQ. Trimming cost V 4 bases and J 8 bases, with 18 bases left between them. This CDR3 is 15 amino acids long. Regarding this clone: Its antigen is unknown.

PCR was performed using 60 Vbeta and 13 Jbeta primers. Assay: immunoSEQ multiplex PCR; the TCRdb copy retains only in-frame clones and omits some. Here the sample spans about 110,000 clones, approximately 86% being singletons. The sequence derives from a young man in good health and CMV-seronegative. This chain connects TRBV5-1 to TRBJ2-2; TRBD1 might be the D (6 bases). The source material was PBMCs. For the CDR3, the DNA is TGCGCCAGCAGCCGGGACACGGCCCCTTGGGGGGAGCTGTTTTTT. This gives the protein CASSRDTAPWGELFF. The full variable domain, with the rest looked up from reference TRBV5-1 and TRBJ2-2, is KAGVTQTPRYLIKTRGQQVTLSCSPISGHRSVSWYQQTPGQGLQFLFEYFSETQRNKGNFPGRFSGRQFSNSRSEMNVSTLELGDSALYLCASSRDTAPWGELFFGEGSRLTVL.